Reported below is one T cell receptor beta chain. Germline and junction disagree at one end, which may indicate a read error. The CDR3 consists of 14 residues. The germline gives CDR1 MNHEY, CDR2 SVGAGI. Starting material of around 490 ng total RNA yielded TCR beta cDNA via a constant-region primer. Researchers made the TCR beta libraries by running three nested multiplex PCR rounds with slightly modified ARM-PCR. A C-beta reverse primer and TRBV1-TRBV30 forward primers served in each of the first two PCR rounds, at approximately 10 cycles apiece. MiXCR was run by TCRdb on the multiplex PCR reads, yielding one entry per CDR3 protein. The sample gives about 48,000 distinct CDR3 sequences, about 73% of which show up once; around 30% is in the top ten. This record comes from a study of tumor-infiltrating lymphocytes in primary liver carcinoma. Study information: Productive TCRbeta reads per sample were roughly 3.5 to 8 million, not differing by tissue.

Co-extraction of RNA and DNA was performed on roughly 20-31 mg of unsorted bulk tissue. Every tumor sample held more than 85% viable tumor cells. The sequenced sample consisted of liver tumor tissue from sampling region 3. Documented subset: tumor region T3, left-lateral pole. The chain employs TRBV6-5 and TRBJ1-4, with TRBD1 identical over 8 bases. The TCR comes from a man aged 40-49 years with primary liver carcinoma and hepatitis B virus infection. DNA for the CDR3: TGTGCCAGCAGAGCAGGGGGCGGTGATGAAAGACTGTTTTTT. Amino acids: CASRAGGGDERLFF.